The 13 T cell receptor beta chains below all came from one sample that was sequenced in a study of technical replicates of blood from a few donors. Clones were read by immunoSEQ multiplex PCR, and TCRdb kept only the in-frame ones, dropping some. This sample has 95,000 to 100,000 clones, with around 96% found just once. The sequencing sample was made of T cells isolated from PBMCs. The receptors originated from a human donor in good health.

The chain combines TRBV10-2 with TRBJ2-1, with 11 bases that match TRBD1. V lost 11 bases, J lost 8 bases, and 5 bases stayed unmatched. CDR3 length equals 12 residues. From germline, CDR1 is WSHSY and CDR2 SAAADI. The CDR3 DNA reads TGCGCCGGCGGACAGGGGGCGGATGAGCAGTTCTTC. Protein: CAGGQGADEQFF.

The count of this clone is one. The V and J genes are TRBV29-1 and TRBJ1-6, with TRBD1 identical over 7 bases. From germline, CDR1 is SQVTM and CDR2 ANQGSEA. V was clipped by 6 bases and J by 9 bases; unmatched bases: 8. The CDR3 has 13 amino acids. In DNA, the CDR3 is TGCAGCGTAGCGACAGGGACCTCTTCACCCCTCCACTTT. This encodes CSVATGTSSPLHF.

The chain combines TRBV7-9 with TRBJ1-4; 7 bases agree with TRBD1. Unmatched junction bases numbered 10, after V lost 5 bases and J lost 7 bases. Per the germline V gene, CDR1 is SEHNR and CDR2 is FQNEAQ (reference sequence). CDR3 length: 15 residues. CDR3 coding DNA: TGTGCCAGCAGCCCATACGAGGGGACAGCTGAAAAACTGTTTTTT. Translated: CASSPYEGTAEKLFF.

J is TRBJ2-1 and V is TRBV28; the D gene is possibly TRBD1 (5 bases). Germline values: CDR1 MDHEN, CDR2 SYDVKM. This CDR3 is built from 15 residues. Trimming took 1 base from V and 5 from J, leaving 12 bases between them. The DNA of the CDR3 is TGTGCCAGCAGTTTATTCTGGGGCGACGACAATGAGCAGTTCTTC. Its translation is CASSLFWGDDNEQFF.

The chain links TRBV19 to TRBJ2-2, with 8 nucleotides matching TRBD1. V lost 5 bases to trimming and J lost 3 bases; unmatched junction nucleotides: 11. CDR3 length equals 17 residues. In germline, CDR1 is LNHDA, CDR2 SQIVND (reference sequence). The CDR3 DNA reads TGTGCCAGTAGTCCACGGTGGGCAGGGGGCGACACCGGGGAGCTGTTTTTT. This translates into CASSPRWAGGDTGELFF.

This clone came up once. The chain is built from TRBV10-3 and TRBJ1-2; D gene ambiguous. Germline loops: CDR1 ENHRY, CDR2 SYGVKD. The germline V and J ends were trimmed by 7 bases and 0 bases, with 6 bases remaining between them. CDR3 size: 12 residues. CDR3 loop: CAINRANYGYTF. In nucleotides, the CDR3 is TGTGCCATCAACAGAGCTAACTATGGCTACACCTTC.

V is TRBV6-1 and J is TRBJ1-1, with D perhaps TRBD1 (5 bases). Trimming took off 2 bases at V and 3 bases at J, with 16 bases between the two ends. The germline CDR1 and CDR2 sequences are MNHNS and SASEGT. The CDR3 has 16 residues. CDR3 nucleotide sequence: TGTGCCAGCAGTGAAAATTGGGCGACAGTGGACACTGAAGCTTTCTTT. As protein: CASSENWATVDTEAFF.

This chain links TRBV28 with TRBJ2-2; tentative D call: TRBD1 (6 bases). Germline V gives CDR1 MDHEN, CDR2 SYDVKM. The germline V and J ends were trimmed by 8 bases and 5 bases, with 12 bases remaining between them. CDR3 length: 13 amino acids. The CDR3 DNA is TGTGCCAGCCCGATACAGGGTACCGGGGAGCTGTTTTTT. It codes for CASPIQGTGELFF.

This chain connects TRBV5-1 to TRBJ1-2, with D possibly matching TRBD1 (6 bases). V lost 4 bases, J lost 2 bases, and 15 bases lay in between. CDR1 and CDR2 (germline): SGHRS, YFSETQ. CDR3 length: 15 residues. CDR3 DNA sequence: TGCGCCAGCAGCCGTGATCCGGGACAAAACTATGGCTACACCTTC. This encodes CASSRDPGQNYGYTF.

This chain connects TRBV6-5 to TRBJ1-5; 7 bases align to TRBD1. This CDR3 has 14 amino acids. V dropped 5 bases and J dropped 5; count of bases not matched to a gene: 6. Germline CDR1 MNHEY, CDR2 SVGAGI. CDR3: CASSDNQGDQPQHF. In DNA form, the CDR3 reads TGTGCCAGCAGTGATAACCAGGGGGATCAGCCCCAGCATTTT.

The chain joins TRBV11-3 to TRBJ2-7; 9 bases align to TRBD1. V shed 0 bases, J shed 0 bases, and the junction held 3 bases outside the gene matches. The CDR3 extends over 16 amino acids. Germline V gene sequence: CDR1 SGHNT, CDR2 YENEEA. The chain's CDR3 is CASSLEKTGGSYEQYF. CDR3 DNA: TGTGCCAGCAGCTTAGAGAAGACAGGGGGCTCCTACGAGCAGTACTTC.

A single count supports this clone. This chain uses TRBV6-5 with TRBJ1-1; 7 bases agree with TRBD1. The CDR3 totals 14 residues. J lost 7 bases, V lost 4 bases, and 9 bases had no gene match. The germline CDR1 and CDR2 sequences are MNHEY and SVGAGI. CDR3 amino acids: CASSSGGTPVEAFF. CDR3 DNA sequence: TGTGCCAGCAGTTCAGGGGGAACACCAGTTGAAGCTTTCTTT.

This chain connects TRBV5-1 to TRBJ2-3, with 9 bases matching TRBD1. Trimming took 4 bases from V and 6 from J; bases not matched to a gene: 6. The V gene's germline CDR1 is SGHRS and CDR2 YFSETQ. CDR3 length: 14 amino acids. The CDR3 region is CASSRDRAGDTQYF. DNA of the CDR3: TGCGCCAGCAGCCGGGACAGGGCTGGGGATACGCAGTATTTT.